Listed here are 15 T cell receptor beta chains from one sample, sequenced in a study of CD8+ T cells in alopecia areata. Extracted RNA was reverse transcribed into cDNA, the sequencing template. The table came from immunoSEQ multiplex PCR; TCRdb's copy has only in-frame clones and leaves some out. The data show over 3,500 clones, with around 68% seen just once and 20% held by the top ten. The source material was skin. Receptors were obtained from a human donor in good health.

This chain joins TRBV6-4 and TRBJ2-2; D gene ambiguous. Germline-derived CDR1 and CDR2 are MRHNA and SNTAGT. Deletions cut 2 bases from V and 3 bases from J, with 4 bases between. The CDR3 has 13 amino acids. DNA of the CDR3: TGTGCCAGCAGTGACGGGGACACCGGGGAGCTGTTTTTT. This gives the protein CASSDGDTGELFF.

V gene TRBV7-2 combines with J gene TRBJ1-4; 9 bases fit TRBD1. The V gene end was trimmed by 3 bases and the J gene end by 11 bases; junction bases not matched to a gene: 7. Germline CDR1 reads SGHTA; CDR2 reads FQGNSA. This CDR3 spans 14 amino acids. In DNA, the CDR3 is TGTGCCAGCAGCTTGGACAGGGGCCCCGGGAAACTGTTTTTT. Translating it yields CASSLDRGPGKLFF.

DNA for the CDR3: TGTGCCAGCAGCCCAACTAGCGGGAGTACTTACGAGCAGTACTTC. It encodes CASSPTSGSTYEQYF. The chain links TRBV5-5 to TRBJ2-7, with 11 positions matching TRBD2. V lost 4 bases to trimming and J lost 4 bases; unmatched junction nucleotides: 7. The V gene's germline CDR1 is SGHKS and CDR2 YYEKEE (reference sequence). The CDR3 is made up of 15 amino acids. Full variable domain (missing parts from reference TRBV5-5 and TRBJ2-7): DAGVTQSPTHLIKTRGQQVTLRCSPISGHKSVSWYQQVLGQGPQFIFQYYEKEERGRGNFPDRFSARQFPNYSSELNVNALLLGDSALYLCASSPTSGSTYEQYFGPGTRLTVT.

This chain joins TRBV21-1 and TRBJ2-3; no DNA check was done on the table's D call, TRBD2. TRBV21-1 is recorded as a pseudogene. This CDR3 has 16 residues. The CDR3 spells CASSNRCGRGTDTQYF. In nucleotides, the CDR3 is TGTGCCAGCAGCAACCGCTGCGGGAGAGGGACAGATACGCAGTATTTT.

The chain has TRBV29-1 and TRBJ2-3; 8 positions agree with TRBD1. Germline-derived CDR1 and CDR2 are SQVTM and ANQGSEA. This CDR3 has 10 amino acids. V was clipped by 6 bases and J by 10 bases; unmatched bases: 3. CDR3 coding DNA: TGCAGCGTATACAGGGGGGCGCAGTATTTT. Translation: CSVYRGAQYF.

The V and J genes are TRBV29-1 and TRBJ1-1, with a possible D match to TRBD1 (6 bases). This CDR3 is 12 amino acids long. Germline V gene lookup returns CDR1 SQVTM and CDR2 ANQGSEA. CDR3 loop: CASRSGAGEAFF. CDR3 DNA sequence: TGCGCCTCACGATCAGGGGCAGGTGAAGCTTTCTTT.

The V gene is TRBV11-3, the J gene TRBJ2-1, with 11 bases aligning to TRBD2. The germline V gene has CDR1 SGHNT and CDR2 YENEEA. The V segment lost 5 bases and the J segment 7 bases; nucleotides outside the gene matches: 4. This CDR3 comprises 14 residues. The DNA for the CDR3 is TGTGCCAGCAGCCCCGGGACTAGCGGTAATGAGCAGTTCTTC. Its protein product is CASSPGTSGNEQFF.

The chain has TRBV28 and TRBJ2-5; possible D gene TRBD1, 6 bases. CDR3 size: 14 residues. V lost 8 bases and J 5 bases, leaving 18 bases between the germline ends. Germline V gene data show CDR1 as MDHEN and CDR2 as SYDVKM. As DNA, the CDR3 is TGTGCCAGCGCTTTACCTCAGGGGTCGGAGACCCAGTACTTC. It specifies CASALPQGSETQYF.

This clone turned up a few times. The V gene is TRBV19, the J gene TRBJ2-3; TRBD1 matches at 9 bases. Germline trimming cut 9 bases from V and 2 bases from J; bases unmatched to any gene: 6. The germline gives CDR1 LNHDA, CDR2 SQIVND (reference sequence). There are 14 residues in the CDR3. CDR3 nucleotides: TGTGCCAGCAAACGGGACAGGGCCACAGATACGCAGTATTTT. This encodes CASKRDRATDTQYF.

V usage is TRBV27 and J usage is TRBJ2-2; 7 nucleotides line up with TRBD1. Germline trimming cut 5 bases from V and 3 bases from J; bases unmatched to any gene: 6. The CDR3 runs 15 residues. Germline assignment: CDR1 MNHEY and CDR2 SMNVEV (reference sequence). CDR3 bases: TGTGCCAGCAGTCGTAGGGGGCATGACACCGGGGAGCTGTTTTTT. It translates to CASSRRGHDTGELFF.

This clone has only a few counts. The CDR3 reads CASSEGPSWRYEQYF. In DNA form, the CDR3 reads TGTGCCAGCAGTGAAGGACCATCCTGGAGGTACGAGCAGTACTTC. The genes are TRBV2 and TRBJ2-7; TRBD2 is a possible D gene (5 bases). Germline V gives CDR1 SNHLY, CDR2 FYNNEI. This CDR3 has 15 amino acids. Trimming took 1 base from V and 4 from J, leaving 14 bases between them.

The CDR3, as DNA: TGTGCCATCAGTGGACAGGGGGCGGGGAGCACTGAAGCTTTCTTT. Its protein is CAISGQGAGSTEAFF. This chain uses TRBV10-3 with TRBJ1-1; 10 bases map to TRBD1. Unmatched junction bases numbered 6, after V lost 4 bases and J lost 4 bases. Per germline, CDR1 ENHRY and CDR2 SYGVKD. The CDR3 is made up of 15 amino acids.

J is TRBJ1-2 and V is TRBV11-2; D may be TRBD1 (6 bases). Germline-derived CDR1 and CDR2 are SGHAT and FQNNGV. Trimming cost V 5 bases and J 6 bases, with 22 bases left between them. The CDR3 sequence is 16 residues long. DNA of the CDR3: TGTGCCAGCAGCCTCCTCACGTCCGGGGGCAGACATGGCTACACCTTC. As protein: CASSLLTSGGRHGYTF.

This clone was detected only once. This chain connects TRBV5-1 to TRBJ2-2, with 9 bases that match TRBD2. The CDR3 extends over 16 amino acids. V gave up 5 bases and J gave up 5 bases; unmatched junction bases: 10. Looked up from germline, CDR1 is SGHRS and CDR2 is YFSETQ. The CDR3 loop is CASRIDGGLATGELFF. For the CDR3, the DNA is TGCGCCAGCAGGATCGATGGGGGACTAGCAACCGGGGAGCTGTTTTTT.

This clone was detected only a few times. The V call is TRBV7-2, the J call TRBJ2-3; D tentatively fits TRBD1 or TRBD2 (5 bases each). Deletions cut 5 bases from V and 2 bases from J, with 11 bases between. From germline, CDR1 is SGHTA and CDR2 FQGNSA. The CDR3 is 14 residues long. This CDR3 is CASSLGTLTDTQYF. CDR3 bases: TGTGCCAGCAGCCTCGGGACCCTCACAGATACGCAGTATTTT.